Each of the 26 T cell receptor beta chains below was sequenced from the same sample in a study of blood T cell repertoires in COVID-19. Repertoires were generated with immunoSEQ multiplex PCR, while TCRdb's copy carries only in-frame clones and drops some. The sample records about 200,000 clones, roughly 90% being singletons. The specimen was PBMCs or T cells enriched from blood (not recorded which). The receptors stem from a woman under 40 who had recovered from COVID-19.

This clone was counted once. The chain recombines TRBV19 with TRBJ1-2; 9 bases are a match to TRBD1. In germline, CDR1 is LNHDA, CDR2 SQIVND (reference sequence). V shed 6 bases and J 8 bases; nucleotides not matched to a gene: 10. This CDR3 comprises 14 residues. DNA for the CDR3: TGTGCCAGTAGCCCCAAGGGACAGGGAGGAGGCTACACCTTC. This translates into CASSPKGQGGGYTF.

The chain links TRBV4-2 to TRBJ1-4, with 9 positions matching TRBD1. The V and J ends lost 0 bases and 8 bases, in that order; junction bases with no gene match: 10. This CDR3 spans 17 amino acids. Germline V lookup: CDR1 LGHNA, CDR2 YNFKEQ. Here the CDR3 DNA reads TGTGCCAGCAGCCAAGATCTCGGGACAGGGTGGGGCGAAAAACTGTTTTTT. This codes for CASSQDLGTGWGEKLFF.

J is TRBJ1-4 and V is TRBV25-1, with D possibly TRBD1 on 5 matching bases. CDR3 length: 13 residues. With 10 bases removed from V and 5 bases from J, the gap between germline ends came to 14 bases. Germline V gene data show CDR1 as MGHDK and CDR2 as SYGVNS. The CDR3 nucleotides are TGTGCCACCGGTGGGGACTCGAATGAAAAACTGTTTTTT. Its translation is CATGGDSNEKLFF. Looking up the rest from reference TRBV25-1 and TRBJ1-4 gives the full variable domain: EADIYQTPRYLVIGTGKKITLECSQTMGHDKMYWYQQDPGMELHLIHYSYGVNSTEKGDLSSESTVSRIRTEHFPLTLESARPSHTSQYLCATGGDSNEKLFFGSGTQLSVL.

V gene TRBV19 combines with J gene TRBJ1-1, with D perhaps matching TRBD1 (5 bases). Germline lookup yields CDR1 LNHDA and CDR2 SQIVND (reference sequence). Between the trimmed V and J ends, which lost 7 bases and 0 bases, there was a span of 18 bases. The CDR3 runs 16 residues. The CDR3 DNA sequence: TGTGCCAGTAACCAGATTACAGGCGTCATGAACACTGAAGCTTTCTTT. Translation gives CASNQITGVMNTEAFF.

This rearrangement joins TRBV30 to TRBJ1-2; 7 nucleotides match TRBD1. Looked up from germline, CDR1 is GTSNPN and CDR2 is SVGIG (reference sequence). The V gene end was trimmed by 1 base and the J gene end by 1 base; junction bases not matched to a gene: 3. CDR3 size: 14 residues. The CDR3 nucleotides are TGTGCCTGGAGTGGGGACAGATATAACTATGGCTACACCTTC. It codes for CAWSGDRYNYGYTF.

This sequence joins TRBV30 and TRBJ1-6, with TRBD1 matching 9 bases. Trimming cost V 0 bases and J 8 bases; bases outside gene matches: 5. The CDR3 consists of 15 residues. Germline assignment: CDR1 GTSNPN and CDR2 SVGIG (reference sequence). The CDR3 reads CAWSVYRTGDSPLHF. CDR3 DNA: TGTGCCTGGAGTGTATACAGGACAGGGGATTCACCCCTCCACTTT.

The genes are TRBV6-5 and TRBJ1-6; 10 nucleotides agree with TRBD1. Germline V gives CDR1 MNHEY, CDR2 SVGAGI. The CDR3 sequence is 14 residues long. Trimming at V came to 6 bases and at J to 7 bases, leaving 3 bases not matched to a gene. The CDR3 region has the DNA TGTGCCAGCAGCCGGGACAGGGGAAATTCACCCCTCCACTTT. Translation: CASSRDRGNSPLHF.

V and J are TRBV30 and TRBJ1-4; 9 positions match TRBD1. J gave up 4 bases and V 1 base, and 1 base lay outside the gene matches. The CDR3 contains 14 residues. The germline V gene encodes CDR1 GTSNPN and CDR2 SVGIG (reference sequence). CDR3 loop: CAWSGQGDNEKLFF. The CDR3 DNA sequence: TGTGCCTGGAGTGGACAGGGGGATAATGAAAAACTGTTTTTT.

The V gene is TRBV7-9, the J gene TRBJ1-3; D not certain. The CDR3 has 14 residues. Germline V gene sequence: CDR1 SEHNR, CDR2 FQNEAQ (reference sequence). Trimming took 2 bases from V and 1 from J, leaving 6 bases between them. Written as DNA, the CDR3 is TGTGCCAGCAGCTTAATAGTATCTGGAAACACCATATATTTT. It yields the protein CASSLIVSGNTIYF. The complete variable domain, with remaining parts taken from reference TRBV7-9 and TRBJ1-3, reads DTGVSQNPRHKITKRGQNVTFRCDPISEHNRLYWYRQTLGQGPEFLTYFQNEAQLEKSRLLSDRFSAERPKGSFSTLEIQRTEQGDSAMYLCASSLIVSGNTIYFGEGSWLTVV.

This rearrangement joins TRBV5-1 to TRBJ2-3; D may be TRBD2 (6 bases). This CDR3 is built from 13 residues. V lost 7 bases and J lost 6, with 15 bases in between. The germline gives CDR1 SGHRS, CDR2 YFSETQ. CDR3 amino acids: CASARTNTDTQYF. In nucleotides, the CDR3 is TGCGCCAGCGCTAGGACTAACACGGATACGCAGTATTTT.

CDR3 region: CASSHPTGVTEAFF. The CDR3 DNA follows: TGTGCCAGCAGCCACCCGACAGGGGTCACTGAAGCTTTCTTT. The chain is built from TRBV3-1 (or the pseudogene TRBV3-2) and TRBJ1-1, with 8 nucleotides matching TRBD1. CDR1 is LGHDT, CDR2 YNNKEL, per germline (reference sequence). This CDR3 spans 14 amino acids. Unmatched junction bases numbered 4, after V lost 3 bases and J lost 4 bases.

The chain joins TRBV19 to TRBJ1-2, with 8 bases that match TRBD1. V shed 3 bases and J 7 bases; nucleotides not matched to a gene: 7. This CDR3 has 14 residues. Germline V gene sequence: CDR1 LNHDA, CDR2 SQIVND (reference sequence). In DNA, the CDR3 is TGTGCCAGTAGTATGGCGTCCGGGACAGGTGGCTACACCTTC. Encoded protein: CASSMASGTGGYTF. The variable domain in full, completed from reference TRBV19 and TRBJ1-2, reads DGGITQSPKYLFRKEGQNVTLSCEQNLNHDAMYWYRQDPGQGLRLIYYSQIVNDFQKGDIAEGYSVSREKKESFPLTVTSAQKNPTAFYLCASSMASGTGGYTFGSGTRLTVV.

The gene calls are TRBV15 and TRBJ1-4, with D possibly matching TRBD1 (5 bases). This CDR3 spans 14 amino acids. The ends were cut back, 4 bases at V and 7 bases at J, with 13 bases in the middle. Germline V gives CDR1 LNHNV, CDR2 YYDKDF (reference sequence). CDR3 in amino acids: CATSKRGLGEKLFF. The DNA of the CDR3 is TGTGCCACCAGCAAGCGGGGCCTGGGTGAAAAACTGTTTTTT.

The rearrangement joins TRBV5-1 to TRBJ1-6; the D gene is possibly TRBD1 (5 bases). Germline V gene lookup returns CDR1 SGHRS and CDR2 YFSETQ. Trimming took off 5 bases at V and 8 bases at J, with 11 bases between the two ends. CDR3 size: 13 residues. CDR3: CASRGGAYSPLHF. Here the CDR3 DNA reads TGCGCCAGCAGGGGAGGGGCGTATTCACCCCTCCACTTT.

This sequence joins TRBV6-5 and TRBJ2-2; no firm D call. Germline loops: CDR1 MNHEY, CDR2 SVGAGI. The CDR3 is made up of 13 amino acids. The V and J ends lost 6 bases and 1 base respectively, with 6 bases between them. Written as DNA, the CDR3 is TGTGCCAGCAGGACTCAGAACACCGGGGAGCTGTTTTTT. As protein: CASRTQNTGELFF.

The chain joins TRBV19 to TRBJ1-2; a possible D gene is TRBD1 (6 bases). V was clipped by 3 bases and J by 2 bases, with 16 bases between them. The CDR3 loop spans 16 amino acids. In germline, CDR1 is LNHDA, CDR2 SQIVND (reference sequence). In DNA form, the CDR3 reads TGTGCCAGTAGTATCGAAGGGCAGGGGAAGAACTATGGCTACACCTTC. Protein product: CASSIEGQGKNYGYTF.

This rearrangement joins TRBV9 to TRBJ2-3; 7 positions agree with TRBD2. Germline-derived CDR1 and CDR2 are SGDLS and YYNGEE. The CDR3 has 16 residues. Trimming at V came to 4 bases and at J to 0 bases, leaving 8 bases not matched to a gene. The CDR3 DNA follows: TGTGCCAGCAGCTCAAGGAGCGGGGCTAGCACAGATACGCAGTATTTT. Amino acid sequence: CASSSRSGASTDTQYF.

The genes are TRBV1 and TRBJ1-1; the D call of TRBD1 is as the table states it, not checked on the DNA. TRBV1 is recorded as a pseudogene. The CDR3 covers 20 residues. This CDR3 reads CTSSHLYRTGLSKAVTEAFF. The DNA of the CDR3 is TGCACCAGCAGCCACCTTTACCGGACAGGGCTTTCAAAGGCGGTCACTGAAGCTTTCTTT.

This clone was seen repeatedly, ten times or more. The gene calls are TRBV24-1 and TRBJ2-2, with D hard to call. Germline lookup yields CDR1 KGHDR and CDR2 SFDVKD. V shed 2 bases and J shed 1 base, with 10 bases lying between them. The CDR3 extends over 16 amino acids. The CDR3 DNA reads TGTGCCACCAGTGATTCCCGCGATTTGAACACCGGGGAGCTGTTTTTT. It encodes CATSDSRDLNTGELFF.

The chain carries TRBV7-3 and TRBJ2-1; 10 nucleotides line up with TRBD2. The V and J ends lost 2 bases and 4 bases, in that order; junction bases with no gene match: 8. The germline V gene encodes CDR1 SGHTA and CDR2 FQGTGA. The CDR3 extends over 17 amino acids. CDR3 amino acids: CASSLGRLAGVYNEQFF. CDR3 DNA sequence: TGTGCCAGCAGCTTAGGTCGACTAGCGGGTGTGTACAATGAGCAGTTCTTC.

This clone appeared a single time. The chain combines TRBV11-2 with TRBJ2-1, with 13 bases that match TRBD2. The CDR3 has 16 residues. The germline V gene has CDR1 SGHAT and CDR2 FQNNGV. The J segment lost 7 bases and the V segment lost 5 bases, leaving 8 bases of the junction unmatched. CDR3 residues: CASSPLAGGTRNEQFF. The CDR3 coding sequence is TGTGCCAGCAGCCCACTAGCGGGAGGGACCAGGAATGAGCAGTTCTTC.

The chain links TRBV6-2 or TRBV6-3 to TRBJ2-5; 7 positions agree with TRBD1. Germline V gene lookup returns CDR1 MNHEY and CDR2 SVGEGT. With 0 bases clipped from V and 4 bases from J, the junction kept 2 bases outside the gene matches. CDR3 length: 14 residues. The CDR3 DNA follows: TGTGCCAGCAGTTACTCGAACAGGGGAGAGACCCAGTACTTC. Amino acids: CASSYSNRGETQYF.

This clone was seen a few times. V usage is TRBV30 and J usage is TRBJ1-2, with a weak D call TRBD1 (6 bases). The V gene lost 3 bases and the J gene lost 8 bases, with 22 bases spanning the gap. Germline V lookup: CDR1 GTSNPN, CDR2 SVGIG (reference sequence). This CDR3 is built from 15 residues. In nucleotides, the CDR3 is TGTGCCTGGAGGCACCCCACGGCGGGGGGCGGCGGCTACACCTTC. Translated: CAWRHPTAGGGGYTF.

This chain connects TRBV30 to TRBJ1-2; 7 bases line up with TRBD1. After removal of 2 bases from V and 2 bases from J, the junction contained 8 bases not matched to a gene. The CDR3 sequence is 15 residues long. The V gene's germline CDR1 is GTSNPN and CDR2 SVGIG (reference sequence). CDR3 amino acids: CAWSTLTGENYGYTF. The CDR3 DNA sequence: TGTGCCTGGAGTACACTTACAGGGGAAAACTATGGCTACACCTTC.

This chain links TRBV27 with TRBJ2-7; 9 bases fit TRBD1. The germline V gene encodes CDR1 MNHEY and CDR2 SMNVEV (reference sequence). V gave up 6 bases and J gave up 0 bases; unmatched junction bases: 21. The CDR3 has 20 residues. The CDR3 DNA sequence: TGTGCCAGCAGGACCCTTTCCGGGACAGGGCATTCGGGGAGCTCCTACGAGCAGTACTTC. Residues: CASRTLSGTGHSGSSYEQYF.

The V gene is TRBV2, the J gene TRBJ2-1; 7 bases are shared with TRBD1. The CDR3 is 16 amino acids. After removal of 4 bases from V and 4 bases from J, the junction contained 10 bases not matched to a gene. CDR1 SNHLY and CDR2 FYNNEI come from the germline V gene. CDR3 sequence (DNA): TGTGCCAGCAGTGGAACCGGGACAGAAACTTACAATGAGCAGTTCTTC. Protein: CASSGTGTETYNEQFF.